The clone carrying this T cell receptor beta chain came up a few times. Its target is unknown. cDNA synthesis used the whole RNA isolate, giving expressed TCRB sequences. About 3.6 million reads on average were seen across naive, central memory and regulatory T cell samples. Profiled with immunoSEQ multiplex PCR; TCRdb holds only in-frame clones, not every one. The sample contains around 710,000 clones, roughly 12% of which appear only once. This entry belongs to a study of beta chain features in type 1 diabetes. Turning to the study itself: Healthy donors and patients had similar age, gender and cell yields. General study points: The similarity of naive, central memory and Treg TCRB repertoires appeared greater among patients than among healthy donors. TCRB CDR3 length was moderately but significantly reduced in all four CD4+ subsets of Type 1 diabetes patients.

Trimming removed 7 bases from V and 1 base from J; junction bases left unmatched: 15. CDR1 is MDHEN, CDR2 SYDVKM, per germline. CDR3 size: 17 residues. Each population that was sorted was more than 98% pure. The V call is TRBV28, the J call TRBJ2-5; 7 positions agree with TRBD1. The sample consisted of naive CD4+ T cells from blood. The clonotype was recovered from a man aged 25-45 years with type 1 diabetes. The CDR3 spells CASKAVPGQQLQETQYF. CDR3 nucleotide sequence: TGTGCCAGCAAAGCGGTACCGGGACAGCAACTCCAAGAGACCCAGTACTTC.